This T cell receptor beta chain is from a study of blood T cell repertoires in COVID-19. Looking at the study overall: Italy, Spain and the United States were the sources of the convalescent and acute COVID-19 samples. The analysed material was cDNA or gDNA that came from T cells, B-cell-depleted T cells, or PBMCs.

The CDR3 runs to 16 residues. Trimming took off 7 bases at V and 0 bases at J, with 16 bases between the two ends. Germline V gives CDR1 LNHDA, CDR2 SQIVND (reference sequence). The authors' processing: Reference gene primer amplification yielded estimated nucleated cell counts. Sequencing was performed with immunoSEQ multiplex PCR; in TCRdb, only in-frame clones are kept and a portion is missing. The V and J calls and clone size were taken over from that table, and D and trimming were inferred from the DNA. Of about 45,000 clones in the sample, 85% to 90% are singletons; the top ten hold roughly 9.2%.

The chain is built from TRBV19 and TRBJ1-3; D not certain. The receptor comes from a human donor in a cohort sampled during active COVID-19. Sequencing was carried out using peripheral blood. CDR3 residues: CASTSAHPSSGNTIYF. In nucleotides, the CDR3 is TGTGCCAGTACTTCCGCCCACCCGAGCTCTGGAAACACCATATATTTT.